This T cell receptor beta chain is from a study of shared clonotypes between healthy human individuals. Study details: CD4 naive and CD4 memory each took three plates per donor, while CD8 naive took two and CD8 memory one.

Terminally differentiated effector memory CD45RA+ cells were excluded from the naive CD8 cells, which were CD45RO-negative and positively selected for CCR7. Each sorted subset replicate got 200 ng genomic DNA, 25,000 to 30,000 genomes. This table comes from immunoSEQ multiplex PCR, and its TCRdb copy is limited to in-frame clones, with some not included. The data contain about 590,000 clones, over 95% of them singletons. A word on this clone: The sample carries other DNA sequences with the same CDR3.

The CDR3 is 14 amino acids. Deletions cut 4 bases from V and 0 bases from J, with 11 bases between. From germline, CDR1 is SGHDT and CDR2 YYEEEE. This sequence was found in a woman under 40 in good health. Sequencing input: naive CD8+ T cells sorted from blood. V gene TRBV5-6 combines with J gene TRBJ2-7; possibly TRBD1 or TRBD2 for D (5 bases each). The CDR3 loop is CASSPPGRSYEQYF. DNA for the CDR3: TGTGCCAGCAGCCCCCCGGGACGCTCCTACGAGCAGTACTTC.